The source of this TCR beta chain is a study of blood T cell repertoires in COVID-19. Looking at the study overall: In each case, the material was cDNA or gDNA derived from T cells, B-cell-depleted T cells, or PBMCs.

CDR1 is MNHEY, CDR2 SVGAGI, per germline. The CDR3 covers 15 residues. V lost 8 bases to trimming and J lost 2 bases, with 16 bases between them. Clones were read by immunoSEQ multiplex PCR, and TCRdb kept only the in-frame ones, dropping some. The data show more than 85,000 clones, about 79% seen once. This TCR derives from a man in his 60s with acute or convalescent COVID-19. The sample comprised peripheral blood. The V gene is TRBV6-5, the J gene TRBJ1-3; TRBD1 might be the D (6 bases). In DNA form, the CDR3 reads TGTGCCAGCTCTGAAAACAGGGCCCCTGGAAACACCATATATTTT. This gives the protein CASSENRAPGNTIYF.